One and the same sample provided the 26 T cell receptor beta chains below, sequenced in a study of somatic mutations in cytotoxic T cells in rheumatoid arthritis. Assay used: immunoSEQ multiplex PCR; TCRdb lists only in-frame clones, some missing. The repertoire has tens of thousands of clones, approximately 78% of them found once; the top ten carry about 8.6%. The sample comprised CD8+ T cells sorted from blood. These receptors all stem from an adult with rheumatoid arthritis.

This chain joins TRBV19 and TRBJ1-1; no definite D call. Germline CDR1 is LNHDA and CDR2 is SQIVND (reference sequence). The CDR3 is made up of 14 amino acids. The germline V and J ends were trimmed by 3 bases and 2 bases, with 10 bases remaining between them. CDR3 loop: CASSMGGSNTEAFF. CDR3 bases: TGTGCCAGTAGTATGGGCGGGAGCAACACTGAAGCTTTCTTT.

This clone appeared a few times. V usage is TRBV29-1 and J usage is TRBJ1-5, with D possibly being TRBD1 (5 bases). Germline loops: CDR1 SQVTM, CDR2 ANQGSEA. Trimming cost V 6 bases and J 0 bases, with 9 bases left between them. This CDR3 spans 13 amino acids. The CDR3, as DNA: TGCAGCGTCCTACAGGATAGCAATCAGCCCCAGCATTTT. Protein sequence: CSVLQDSNQPQHF.

The rearrangement joins TRBV11-2 to TRBJ2-7; no firm D call. The CDR3 has 14 residues. V was clipped by 0 bases and J by 3 bases, with 9 bases between them. Germline V lookup: CDR1 SGHAT, CDR2 FQNNGV. The CDR3 is CASSLDPENYEQYF. The DNA for the CDR3 is TGTGCCAGCAGCTTAGACCCTGAGAACTACGAGCAGTACTTC. The variable domain in full, completed from reference TRBV11-2 and TRBJ2-7, reads EAGVAQSPRYKIIEKRQSVAFWCNPISGHATLYWYQQILGQGPKLLIQFQNNGVVDDSQLPKDRFSAERLKGVDSTLKIQPAKLEDSAVYLCASSLDPENYEQYFGPGTRLTVT.

The chain joins TRBV7-6 to TRBJ2-3; 9 nucleotides align to TRBD1. With V trimmed by 5 bases and J by 4 bases, 4 bases remained unmatched. The CDR3 length is 14 residues. The V gene's germline CDR1 is SGHVS and CDR2 FNYEAQ. Here the CDR3 reads CASSPRTGADTQYF. CDR3 nucleotide sequence: TGTGCCAGCAGCCCCCGGACAGGGGCAGATACGCAGTATTTT.

The genes are TRBV6-1 and TRBJ1-4; D remains ambiguous. Germline CDR1 is MNHNS and CDR2 is SASEGT. This CDR3 spans 15 amino acids. V was pared by 6 bases and J by 8 bases, with 19 bases between. In DNA form, the CDR3 reads TGTGCCAGCAGCCCTCGAACCCGGGTGGAAGAAAAACTGTTTTTT. It codes for CASSPRTRVEEKLFF.

V and J are TRBV19 and TRBJ2-1, with 9 bases that match TRBD2. Trimming cost V 7 bases and J 9 bases; bases outside gene matches: 22. This CDR3 region has 18 residues. Per the germline V gene, CDR1 is LNHDA and CDR2 is SQIVND (reference sequence). The CDR3 DNA reads TGTGCCAGTACCACTCGGACTAGCGAATTTTCTTCCAACGGTGAGCAGTTCTTC. It translates to CASTTRTSEFSSNGEQFF.

CDR3 in amino acids: CASSVAIAGGPKNTGELFF. CDR3 nucleotide sequence: TGTGCCAGCAGCGTAGCGATAGCGGGGGGCCCTAAGAACACCGGGGAGCTGTTTTTT. The chain links TRBV9 to TRBJ2-2; 10 bases match TRBD2. The CDR3 is 19 amino acids. The V gene end was trimmed by 0 bases and the J gene end by 1 base; junction bases not matched to a gene: 9. Looked up from germline, CDR1 is SGDLS and CDR2 is YYNGEE. Full variable domain (remainder filled in from reference TRBV9 and TRBJ2-2): DSGVTQTPKHLITATGQRVTLRCSPRSGDLSVYWYQQSLDQGLQFLIQYYNGEERAKGNILERFSAQQFPDLHSELNLSSLELGDSALYFCASSVAIAGGPKNTGELFFGEGSRLTVL.

V usage is TRBV30 and J usage is TRBJ1-4; D may be TRBD1 (6 bases). Deletions cut 4 bases from V and 3 bases from J, with 12 bases between. The CDR3 covers 14 residues. Germline V gene data show CDR1 as GTSNPN and CDR2 as SVGIG (reference sequence). CDR3 in DNA: TGTGCCTGGACTGCGAGGGGGTCTAATGAAAAACTGTTTTTT. Its protein is CAWTARGSNEKLFF.

This chain links TRBV6-1 with TRBJ2-1; D uncertain. The V gene lost 3 bases and the J gene lost 10 bases, with 7 bases spanning the gap. Germline V gene data show CDR1 as MNHNS and CDR2 as SASEGT. The CDR3 loop spans 11 amino acids. The CDR3 loop is CASSDEIEQFF. CDR3 sequence (DNA): TGTGCCAGCAGTGATGAGATAGAGCAGTTCTTC.

The V gene is TRBV10-2, the J gene TRBJ1-1; 7 positions match TRBD1. Germline CDR1 and CDR2: WSHSY and SAAADI. CDR3 size: 14 residues. Trimming cost V 7 bases and J 1 base; bases outside gene matches: 6. CDR3: CASTPGQRNTEAFF. Written as DNA, the CDR3 is TGCGCCAGCACCCCGGGACAGCGGAACACTGAAGCTTTCTTT.

There are a few counts of this clone. The genes are TRBV7-9 and TRBJ2-1; D is perhaps TRBD1 or TRBD2 (5 bases each). CDR3 length equals 14 residues. The V and J ends lost 0 bases and 14 bases respectively, with 17 bases between them. Germline CDR1 and CDR2: SEHNR and FQNEAQ (reference sequence). CDR3 DNA: TGTGCCAGCAGCTTAGCCAACCGGGGCCCTGAAGAGTTCTTC. Translated, it gives CASSLANRGPEEFF.

V and J are TRBV29-1 and TRBJ2-7; D is undetermined. Trimming removed 1 base at V and 1 base at J, with 8 bases between. Germline CDR1 reads SQVTM; CDR2 reads ANQGSEA. The CDR3 is 13 residues long. The CDR3: CSVEGTASYEQYF. In nucleotides, the CDR3 is TGCAGCGTTGAAGGGACGGCATCCTACGAGCAGTACTTC.

This chain links TRBV7-8 with TRBJ2-7; 8 bases match TRBD1. The length of the CDR3 is 16 residues. Trimming removed 4 bases from V and 0 bases from J; junction bases left unmatched: 8. From germline, CDR1 is SGHVS and CDR2 FQNEAQ. CDR3 sequence reads: CASSSGQGGFSYEQYF. CDR3 nucleotide sequence: TGTGCCAGCAGCTCAGGACAGGGTGGCTTCTCCTACGAGCAGTACTTC.

This clone was recorded once. This chain uses TRBV5-4 with TRBJ1-2; perhaps TRBD1 as D (5 bases). The V gene's germline CDR1 is SGHNT and CDR2 YYREEE (reference sequence). This CDR3 is built from 13 residues. V lost 7 bases and J 3 bases, leaving 13 bases between the germline ends. CDR3 nucleotides: TGTGCCAGCCTTGGGGGGTTGGACTATGGCTACACCTTC. Its translation is CASLGGLDYGYTF. Complete variable domain (other parts from reference TRBV5-4 and TRBJ1-2): ETGVTQSPTHLIKTRGQQVTLRCSSQSGHNTVSWYQQALGQGPQFIFQYYREEENGRGNFPPRFSGLQFPNYSSELNVNALELDDSALYLCASLGGLDYGYTFGSGTRLTVV.

V and J are TRBV9 and TRBJ1-3; 11 positions agree with TRBD1. CDR3 length: 22 residues. Germline-derived CDR1 and CDR2 are SGDLS and YYNGEE. V lost 3 bases, J lost 1 base, and 21 bases stayed unmatched. DNA for the CDR3: TGTGCCAGCAGCGGACGCATCGGACAGGGGGCAACTCTAGGAGCGTCTGGAAACACCATATATTTT. It yields the protein CASSGRIGQGATLGASGNTIYF.

The CDR3 protein is CASARGSSGANVLTF. CDR3 nucleotides: TGTGCCAGCGCCCGAGGGAGCTCTGGGGCCAACGTCCTGACTTTC. The chain joins TRBV2 to TRBJ2-6, with TRBD2 as a possible D gene (5 bases). The V gene lost 8 bases and the J gene lost 0 bases, with 11 bases spanning the gap. The CDR3 totals 15 residues. CDR1 SNHLY and CDR2 FYNNEI come from the germline V gene.

This chain connects TRBV20-1 to TRBJ1-2; D remains ambiguous. V lost 6 bases, J lost 4 bases, and 9 bases lay in between. Germline values: CDR1 DFQATT, CDR2 SNEGSKA (reference sequence). The CDR3 is made up of 11 amino acids. The CDR3 DNA reads as TGCAGTGCGGGCGAGGGCTATGGCTACACCTTC. Protein product: CSAGEGYGYTF.

V usage is TRBV2 and J usage is TRBJ1-6, with D unclear. Germline-derived CDR1 and CDR2 are SNHLY and FYNNEI. CDR3 length: 13 residues. V lost 2 bases and J lost 10, with 9 bases in between. In DNA, the CDR3 is TGTGCCAGCAGTGAATGGGGAACATCACCCCTCCACTTT. The encoded protein is CASSEWGTSPLHF.

The gene calls are TRBV7-9 and TRBJ2-2; 9 positions agree with TRBD1. Germline V gene lookup returns CDR1 SEHNR and CDR2 FQNEAQ (reference sequence). V gave up 5 bases and J gave up 5 bases; unmatched junction bases: 9. This CDR3 is built from 16 residues. CDR3 DNA sequence: TGTGCCAGCAGCCCTGTGACAGGGGGAAGTACCGGGGAGCTGTTTTTT. Translation gives CASSPVTGGSTGELFF.

The V and J genes are TRBV2 and TRBJ1-2; D is uncertain. The CDR3 runs 13 residues. The germline V and J ends were trimmed by 3 bases and 5 bases, with 10 bases remaining between them. The V gene's germline CDR1 is SNHLY and CDR2 FYNNEI. CDR3 sequence (DNA): TGTGCCAGCAGTGAGAGGCAGGTATATGGCTACACCTTC. Protein sequence: CASSERQVYGYTF.

CDR3 in amino acids: CASSSDRVNEKLFF. The CDR3, as DNA: TGTGCCAGCAGTTCGGACAGGGTCAATGAAAAACTGTTTTTT. The V and J genes are TRBV5-6 and TRBJ1-4, with 8 positions matching TRBD1. With V trimmed by 5 bases and J by 5 bases, 5 bases remained unmatched. The CDR3 extends over 14 amino acids. Germline V CDR1 and CDR2: SGHDT, YYEEEE.

V is TRBV4-3 and J is TRBJ1-1, with D hard to call. V was trimmed by 1 base and J by 0 bases, leaving 3 bases between them. This CDR3 contains 13 residues. CDR1 and CDR2 (germline): LGHNA, YSLEER. The CDR3 protein is CASSQGMNTEAFF. CDR3 nucleotide sequence: TGCGCCAGCAGCCAAGGCATGAACACTGAAGCTTTCTTT.

V usage is TRBV7-6 and J usage is TRBJ1-3; no reliable D call. Germline V gene data show CDR1 as SGHVS and CDR2 as FNYEAQ. Trimming pared 0 bases from V and 2 bases from J, leaving 8 bases between. This CDR3 contains 15 residues. CDR3 sequence: CASSLASGAGNTIYF. The DNA of the CDR3 is TGTGCCAGCAGCTTAGCTAGCGGGGCTGGAAACACCATATATTTT.

This clone was counted a few times. This sequence joins TRBV19 and TRBJ2-1; TRBD1 is a possible D gene (5 bases). V was pared by 9 bases and J by 4 bases, with 10 bases between. Germline values: CDR1 LNHDA, CDR2 SQIVND (reference sequence). The CDR3 contains 12 residues. In DNA, the CDR3 is TGTGCCAGCCAGGGCAGATACAATGAGCAGTTCTTC. Its protein product is CASQGRYNEQFF.

This chain links TRBV6-5 with TRBJ2-3; 9 bases are a match to TRBD1. Germline CDR1 and CDR2: MNHEY and SVGAGI. The J segment lost 1 base and the V segment lost 2 bases, leaving 1 base of the junction unmatched. This CDR3 has 15 amino acids. The CDR3 reads CASSYRTGGTDTQYF. The CDR3 bases are TGTGCCAGCAGTTACAGGACAGGGGGCACAGATACGCAGTATTTT.

This chain links TRBV2 with TRBJ1-3, with TRBD1 matching 9 bases. Germline trimming cut 6 bases from V and 4 bases from J; bases unmatched to any gene: 7. Germline V CDR1 and CDR2: SNHLY, FYNNEI. The CDR3 has 15 residues. The CDR3 DNA follows: TGTGCCAGCAGAGCCGGGACAGGGAGCGGAAACACCATATATTTT. It yields the protein CASRAGTGSGNTIYF.